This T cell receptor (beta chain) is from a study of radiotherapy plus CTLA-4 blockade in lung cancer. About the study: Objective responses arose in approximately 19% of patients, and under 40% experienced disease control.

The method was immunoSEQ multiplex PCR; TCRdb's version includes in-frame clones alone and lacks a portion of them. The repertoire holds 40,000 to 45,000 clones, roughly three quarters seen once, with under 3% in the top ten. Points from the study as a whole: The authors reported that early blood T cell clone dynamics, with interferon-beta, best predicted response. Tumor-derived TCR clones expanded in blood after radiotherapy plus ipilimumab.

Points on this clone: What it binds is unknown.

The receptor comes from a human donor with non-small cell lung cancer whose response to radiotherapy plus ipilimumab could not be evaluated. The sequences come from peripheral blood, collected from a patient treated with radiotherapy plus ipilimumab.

The CDR3 DNA is TGTGCCAGCAATTGGGGGCGCGGGGAGCTGTTTTTT. This translates into CASNWGRGELFF. This rearrangement joins TRBV28 to TRBJ2-2, with a weak D call TRBD1 (6 bases). Germline lookup yields CDR1 MDHEN and CDR2 SYDVKM. V was shortened by 7 bases and J by 7 bases, with 10 bases between the two germline ends. The CDR3 has 12 residues.